Presented here are 5 T cell receptor beta chains from one specimen sequenced in a study of blood T cell repertoires in COVID-19 (dated by TCRdb to the early 2020s). Library preparation was by the immunoSEQ multiplex PCR assay. TCRdb holds this immuneACCESS table with in-frame rearrangements only. Some clones are missing; in checked studies, unresolved V genes explain under half, and the rest has no known cause. For this sample there are over 400,000 clones; about nine tenths appear just once. 1.4% of the sample rests with the top ten. Sequencing input: peripheral blood. The receptor source for this set is a woman in her twenties or thirties with active or convalescent COVID-19.

The chain has TRBV30 and TRBJ2-7; perhaps TRBD1 as D (7 bases). Germline assignment: CDR1 GTSNPN and CDR2 SVGIG (reference sequence). The CDR3 loop spans 16 amino acids. The V end lost 2 bases, the J end lost 4 bases, and 21 bases lay between the germline ends. This chain's CDR3 is CAWSPTGYPGGYEQYF. The CDR3 nucleotides read TGTGCCTGGAGTCCGACAGGGTACCCCGGGGGTTACGAGCAGTACTTC. The entire variable domain, with the rest obtained from reference TRBV30 and TRBJ2-7, is as follows: SQTIHQWPATLVQPVGSPLSLECTVEGTSNPNLYWYRQAAGRGLQLLFYSVGIGQISSEVPQNLSASRPQDRQFILSSKKLLLSDSGFYLCAWSPTGYPGGYEQYFGPGTRLTVT.

The V call is TRBV28, the J call TRBJ1-2; a possible D gene is TRBD1 (5 bases). CDR1 and CDR2 (germline): MDHEN, SYDVKM. V was pared by 10 bases and J by 8 bases, with 20 bases between. CDR3 length: 13 amino acids. CDR3 sequence reads: CATFPGPTGGYTF. DNA for the CDR3: TGTGCCACGTTTCCAGGGCCCACCGGGGGCTACACCTTC.

The chain combines TRBV6-5 with TRBJ2-6; 8 bases are a match to TRBD1. Germline V lookup: CDR1 MNHEY, CDR2 SVGAGI. Trimming at V came to 6 bases and at J to 2 bases, leaving 3 bases not matched to a gene. The CDR3 runs 15 residues. CDR3 sequence reads: CASSWTGPGANVLTF. CDR3 bases: TGTGCCAGCAGCTGGACAGGGCCTGGGGCCAACGTCCTGACTTTC.

The chain employs TRBV9 and TRBJ2-7; no firm D call. This CDR3 contains 12 residues. V lost 3 bases to trimming and J lost 3 bases, with 7 bases between them. Germline V gives CDR1 SGDLS, CDR2 YYNGEE. CDR3 sequence: CASSGNFYEQYF. Here the CDR3 DNA reads TGTGCCAGCAGCGGAAACTTCTACGAGCAGTACTTC.

CDR3 coding DNA: TGTGCCAGTAGTACCGACAGCCTCTATGGCTACACCTTC. It is translated as CASSTDSLYGYTF. V and J are TRBV19 and TRBJ1-2, with D possibly matching TRBD1 (5 bases). Germline values: CDR1 LNHDA, CDR2 SQIVND (reference sequence). V was shortened by 4 bases and J by 4 bases, with 10 bases between the two germline ends. There are 13 residues in the CDR3.